Presented here are 14 T cell receptor beta chains from one specimen sequenced in a study of CD8 T cells in ankylosing spondylitis. TCRdb passed the 5' RACE reads through MiXCR, listing each CDR3 protein once. The sample contains 250,000 to 350,000 distinct CDR3 sequences, about 20% of which appear only once. Sequencing was done on a sample of blood, either unsorted or a sorted T cell fraction (not recorded which). The source is a male donor with ankylosing spondylitis or in good health (not recorded which).

The J gene is TRBJ2-5, the V gene TRBV18; D may be TRBD2 (5 bases). Germline CDR1 KGHSH, CDR2 LQKENI. The CDR3 consists of 16 residues. Trimming stripped 4 bases from V and 2 bases from J, with 17 bases between. The CDR3 protein is CASSLVASRNQETQYF. For the CDR3, the DNA is TGTGCCAGCTCACTCGTGGCTAGCAGGAATCAAGAGACCCAGTACTTC.

The chain links TRBV20-1 to TRBJ2-7; 7 positions match TRBD1. Germline V CDR1 and CDR2: DFQATT, SNEGSKA (reference sequence). V lost 5 bases to trimming and J lost 2 bases; unmatched junction nucleotides: 9. The CDR3 is 14 amino acids. This chain's CDR3 is CSAYWDSPPYEQYV. The CDR3 nucleotides read TGCAGTGCTTACTGGGACAGCCCGCCCTACGAGCAGTACGTC.

This chain links TRBV29-1 with TRBJ2-1, with 9 nucleotides matching TRBD1. CDR1 and CDR2 (germline): SQVTM, ANQGSEA. Unmatched junction bases numbered 6, after V lost 7 bases and J lost 2 bases. The CDR3 runs 14 residues. CDR3 region: CSGTGGFTYNEQFF. In DNA form, the CDR3 reads TGCAGCGGAACAGGGGGCTTCACCTACAATGAGCAGTTCTTC.

The chain recombines TRBV7-6 with TRBJ2-5; TRBD1 is a possible D gene (5 bases). The CDR3 consists of 16 residues. V was shortened by 3 bases and J by 5 bases, with 19 bases between the two germline ends. Germline CDR1 is SGHVS and CDR2 is FNYEAQ. CDR3 DNA: TGTGCCAGCAGCTTCGGTTTGGCAGGGTATTTCGAGACCCAGTACTTC. Its translation is CASSFGLAGYFETQYF.

The V gene is TRBV7-3, the J gene TRBJ2-2; TRBD2 aligns across 7 bases. CDR3 length: 15 amino acids. V lost 2 bases to trimming and J lost 4 bases; unmatched junction nucleotides: 4. CDR1 SGHTA and CDR2 FQGTGA come from the germline V gene. CDR3 DNA sequence: TGTGCCAGCAGCTTAGCGGGAGAGGTCACCGGGGAGCTGTTTTTT. Its translation is CASSLAGEVTGELFF.

This clonotype was seen only a few times. This chain links TRBV24-1 with TRBJ2-5, with TRBD1 matching 7 bases. V lost 0 bases and J lost 5; bases outside the gene matches: 2. CDR1 KGHDR and CDR2 SFDVKD come from the germline V gene. This CDR3 has 14 residues. The CDR3, as DNA: TGTGCCACCAGTGATTTGAACAGGGGCGAGACCCAGTACTTC. It is translated as CATSDLNRGETQYF.

The V gene is TRBV7-2, the J gene TRBJ2-1; D is uncertain. Trimming stripped 0 bases from V and 0 bases from J, with 12 bases between. The CDR3 spans 17 residues. Germline values: CDR1 SGHTA, CDR2 FQGNSA. CDR3 sequence: CASSLAVRLSSYNEQFF. The DNA for the CDR3 is TGTGCCAGCAGCTTAGCTGTCCGGTTGAGCTCCTACAATGAGCAGTTCTTC.

The chain couples TRBV5-1 to TRBJ2-3; D tentatively fits TRBD1 or TRBD2 (5 bases each). CDR1 is SGHRS, CDR2 YFSETQ, per germline. Trimming shortened V by 3 bases and J by 4 bases, and 12 bases separated the two germline ends. CDR3 length: 14 residues. The CDR3: CASSSPRDPDTQYF. Written as DNA, the CDR3 is TGCGCCAGCAGCTCGCCGAGGGACCCAGATACGCAGTATTTT.

This clonotype has just a few counts. The chain is built from TRBV24-1 and TRBJ2-3; D not resolved. The CDR3 extends over 13 amino acids. The V end was cut by 4 bases, the J end by 5 bases, with 9 bases between. Looked up from germline, CDR1 is KGHDR and CDR2 is SFDVKD. This CDR3 is CATSDPDGDTQYF. The CDR3 DNA is TGTGCCACCAGTGACCCTGACGGAGATACGCAGTATTTT.

The chain employs TRBV10-3 and TRBJ1-2, with D hard to call. The CDR3 contains 13 residues. Looked up from germline, CDR1 is ENHRY and CDR2 is SYGVKD. V dropped 3 bases and J dropped 2 bases, with 7 bases sitting between them. CDR3 nucleotides: TGTGCCATCAGTGAATCGGTGAACTATGGCTACACCTTC. Its translation: CAISESVNYGYTF.

This chain joins TRBV5-1 and TRBJ1-3, with D perhaps TRBD1 (5 bases). Germline V gives CDR1 SGHRS, CDR2 YFSETQ. The length of the CDR3 is 19 residues. The ends were cut back, 4 bases at V and 3 bases at J, with 26 bases in the middle. The CDR3 sequence is CASSPDSRISGLLGNTIYF. Here the CDR3 DNA reads TGCGCCAGCAGCCCGGACTCTCGTATTTCGGGACTCCTTGGAAACACCATATATTTT.

In regard to this clonotype: At one boundary the junction diverges from the germline segment, which might be a read error. The chain combines TRBV7-3 with TRBJ2-5; D call uncertain. The CDR3 is 13 amino acids. The V gene's germline CDR1 is SGHTA and CDR2 FQGTGA. The CDR3 protein is CASSITPQETQYF. The CDR3 nucleotides are TGTGCCAGCAGCATAACGCCCCAAGAGACCCAGTACTTC.

This clonotype was observed a handful of times. The rearrangement uses TRBV7-8 and TRBJ1-1; TRBD1 is a possible D gene (6 bases). Between the trimmed V and J ends, which lost 7 bases and 4 bases, there was a span of 16 bases. The germline V gene has CDR1 SGHVS and CDR2 FQNEAQ. The length of the CDR3 is 14 residues. The CDR3 reads CASTTPDSPTEAFF. CDR3 DNA sequence: TGTGCCAGCACCACTCCGGACAGTCCCACTGAAGCTTTCTTT.

This chain connects TRBV20-1 to TRBJ1-2; no clear D gene. There are 13 residues in the CDR3. Germline CDR1 and CDR2: DFQATT and SNEGSKA (reference sequence). V was cut by 3 bases and J by 3 bases, with 11 bases left in between. This chain's CDR3 is CSASMPADYGYTF. In DNA form, the CDR3 reads TGCAGTGCTAGCATGCCGGCCGACTATGGCTACACCTTC.